This TCR beta chain was found in a study of blood T cell repertoires in COVID-19. Study background: Nucleic acid was either cDNA or gDNA, and it came from T cells, B-cell-depleted T cells, or PBMCs.

This CDR3 is built from 14 residues. The V segment lost 4 bases and the J segment 4 bases; nucleotides outside the gene matches: 5. Germline V gene sequence: CDR1 SGDLS, CDR2 YYNGEE. Produced via immunoSEQ multiplex PCR; TCRdb's table is partial and in-frame only. The repertoire holds hundreds of thousands of clones, with around 90% as singletons. The V call is TRBV9, the J call TRBJ2-3, with 8 bases matching TRBD2. The sequence was collected from a human donor in a cohort sampled during active COVID-19. Sequencing used peripheral blood. The CDR3 loop is CASSWSGGADTQYF. Here the CDR3 DNA reads TGTGCCAGCAGCTGGAGCGGGGGTGCAGATACGCAGTATTTT.